The 19 T cell receptor beta chains below all came from one sample that was sequenced in a study of molecular identifiers for immune sequencing clone quantification. MiXCR was run by TCRdb on the PCR reads, yielding one entry per CDR3 protein. Of just under 650,000 distinct CDR3 sequences listed, nearly 20% are singletons. Sequencing input: naive CD8+ T cells from blood, with Jurkat cell RNA spiked in. Subset defined: FACS-sorted CD8+CD4-CCR7+CD45RA+ naive T cells. The source of these receptors is a human donor in good health. Some libraries in this study had Jurkat cell RNA spiked in.

V is TRBV6-2 or TRBV6-3 and J is TRBJ2-1, with TRBD2 identical over 7 bases. CDR3 length: 14 residues. J was trimmed by 4 bases and V by 7 bases; bases with no gene match: 7. CDR1 and CDR2 (germline): MNHEY, SVGEGT. The CDR3 DNA reads as TGTGCCAGCATAGAGGCGGGAGAGTACAATGAGCAGTTCTTC. This sequence encodes CASIEAGEYNEQFF.

Many counts were recorded for this clonotype. The J gene is TRBJ1-5, the V gene TRBV12-3 or TRBV12-4, with a tentative D call TRBD1 (6 bases). Trimming left V 3 bases short and J 6 bases short, with 12 bases between. CDR3 length: 14 residues. CDR3 coding DNA: TGTGCCAGCAGTTTTGCAGGGGCAGGTCAGCCCCAGCATTTT. Its translation is CASSFAGAGQPQHF.

This rearrangement joins TRBV12-3 or TRBV12-4 to TRBJ1-3; D is unclear. The CDR3 covers 15 residues. V lost 5 bases, J lost 0 bases, and 11 bases lay in between. The CDR3 bases are TGTGCCAGCAGTAGCGACACTACCTCTGGAAACACCATATATTTT. This encodes CASSSDTTSGNTIYF.

In this sample, this clonotype turned up a few times. Because the CDR3 is missing its conserved closing phenylalanine or tryptophan, this is likely a read error. The chain is built from TRBV4-2 and TRBJ2-3, with D perhaps TRBD2 (6 bases). The germline V and J ends were trimmed by 6 bases and 3 bases, with 19 bases remaining between them. CDR3 length: 16 residues. CDR1 and CDR2 (germline): LGHNA, YNFKEQ. The CDR3 loop is CASRFNPGVGTDTQYY. In nucleotides, the CDR3 is TGTGCCAGCAGGTTCAATCCGGGAGTGGGTACAGATACGCAGTATTAT.

This clonotype was counted ten times or more. The chain recombines TRBV5-1 with TRBJ1-1, with TRBD1 identical over 7 bases. The germline V gene has CDR1 SGHRS and CDR2 YFSETQ. This CDR3 is built from 13 residues. The ends lost 4 bases at V and 4 bases at J; junction bases unmatched: 4. CDR3 loop: CASSTDRVTEAFF. The CDR3 DNA reads as TGCGCCAGCAGCACTGACAGGGTCACTGAAGCTTTCTTT. The full variable domain, in which reference TRBV5-1 and TRBJ1-1 provide the parts outside the CDR3, is KAGVTQTPRYLIKTRGQQVTLSCSPISGHRSVSWYQQTPGQGLQFLFEYFSETQRNKGNFPGRFSGRQFSNSRSEMNVSTLELGDSALYLCASSTDRVTEAFFGQGTRLTVV.

In its sample, this clonotype was seen many times. CDR3 DNA: TGTGCCAGCAGCTTAGGTCGGGGAAACACTGAAGCTTTCTTT. Translated, it gives CASSLGRGNTEAFF. The chain recombines TRBV5-6 with TRBJ1-1; unclear D gene. Per germline, CDR1 SGHDT and CDR2 YYEEEE. V was trimmed by 2 bases and J by 2 bases, leaving 10 bases between them. The CDR3 runs 14 residues.

This clonotype was seen ten or more times. The chain carries TRBV20-1 and TRBJ1-1; 10 bases align to TRBD1. Germline V gene sequence: CDR1 DFQATT, CDR2 SNEGSKA (reference sequence). This CDR3 contains 16 residues. V trimming: 3 bases; J trimming: 0 bases; junction bases outside the gene matches: 7. The CDR3 region is CSASPRDRGLNTEAFF. Here the CDR3 DNA reads TGCAGTGCTAGTCCCCGGGACAGGGGATTGAACACTGAAGCTTTCTTT.

Comment on this clonotype: This may be a read error, as it is one base from a much larger clone. The gene calls are TRBV11-2 and TRBJ2-5; TRBD2 might be the D (6 bases). CDR1 and CDR2 from the germline V gene are SGHAT and FQNNGV. The CDR3 runs 16 residues. CDR3 nucleotide sequence: TGTACCAGCAGCTTAGACCCTACGGGGGAGGAGGAGACCCAGTACTTC. As protein: CTSSLDPTGEEETQYF.

V is TRBV20-1 and J is TRBJ2-5, with 9 bases identical to TRBD2. After removal of 5 bases from V and 5 bases from J, the junction contained 3 bases not matched to a gene. Germline CDR1 reads DFQATT; CDR2 reads SNEGSKA (reference sequence). There are 12 residues in the CDR3. Here the CDR3 DNA reads TGCAGTGCTTCGGGACTAGCCGAGACCCAGTACTTC. As protein: CSASGLAETQYF.

CDR3 region: CASSNTAGGLGNTIYF. Written as DNA, the CDR3 is TGTGCCAGCAGCAATACGGCGGGGGGCCTAGGAAACACCATATATTTT. J is TRBJ1-3 and V is TRBV6-6; possibly TRBD1 for D (6 bases). Germline CDR1 reads MNHNY; CDR2 reads SVGAGI (reference sequence). There are 16 residues in the CDR3. The V end was cut by 6 bases, the J end by 4 bases, with 19 bases between.

The table lists this clonotype with many counts. V usage is TRBV4-1 and J usage is TRBJ2-5; 7 bases are shared with TRBD2. The CDR3 runs 12 residues. V was clipped by 7 bases and J by 7 bases; unmatched bases: 6. Germline CDR1 MGHRA, CDR2 YSYEKL. The CDR3 spells CASNGLEGTQYF. CDR3 bases: TGCGCCAGCAACGGACTAGAGGGGACCCAGTACTTC.

This clonotype was recorded many times. This chain connects TRBV7-8 to TRBJ1-5; TRBD1 might be the D (5 bases). This CDR3 region has 15 residues. The germline V gene has CDR1 SGHVS and CDR2 FQNEAQ. Trimming left V 2 bases short and J 6 bases short, with 14 bases between. CDR3 amino acids: CASSLIDRVGQPQHF. The CDR3, as DNA: TGTGCCAGCAGCTTAATCGACAGAGTGGGTCAGCCCCAGCATTTT.

This clonotype came up many times. V is TRBV5-1 and J is TRBJ2-7, with no clear D. CDR1 and CDR2 from the germline V gene are SGHRS and YFSETQ. The CDR3 is 14 amino acids. V was trimmed by 5 bases and J by 5 bases, leaving 17 bases between them. DNA of the CDR3: TGCGCCAGCAGTAACTGGGCAGGTTACGACGAGCAGTACTTC. Amino acids: CASSNWAGYDEQYF.

Turning to this clonotype: With a much larger clone just one base away, this may be a read error. The missing conserved phenylalanine or tryptophan at the end of this CDR3 makes a read error likely. This chain uses TRBV30 with TRBJ2-7; 9 positions match TRBD1. Trimming at V came to 5 bases and at J to 4 bases, leaving 9 bases not matched to a gene. This CDR3 comprises 14 residues. In germline, CDR1 is GTSNPN, CDR2 SVGIG (reference sequence). CDR3 coding DNA: TGTGCCTGGTGCCCCGGGACAGGGACTTACGAGCAGTACCTC. Translating gives CAWCPGTGTYEQYL.

This clonotype was observed many times. The rearrangement links TRBV7-8 to TRBJ2-7, with TRBD1 matching 10 bases. CDR1 is SGHVS, CDR2 FQNEAQ, per germline. After removal of 1 base from V and 9 bases from J, the junction contained 6 bases not matched to a gene. The CDR3 covers 14 residues. CDR3 sequence reads: CASSLVGTGDGQYF. CDR3 nucleotides: TGTGCCAGCAGCTTAGTAGGGACAGGGGATGGGCAGTACTTC.

The genes are TRBV5-1 and TRBJ2-1; D uncertain. V dropped 0 bases and J dropped 3 bases, with 13 bases sitting between them. Germline-derived CDR1 and CDR2 are SGHRS and YFSETQ. This CDR3 spans 16 amino acids. DNA of the CDR3: TGCGCCAGCAGCTTGGTAGGGATTACAAACTACAATGAGCAGTTCTTC. The encoded protein is CASSLVGITNYNEQFF. The full variable domain, its missing parts supplied by reference TRBV5-1 and TRBJ2-1, is KAGVTQTPRYLIKTRGQQVTLSCSPISGHRSVSWYQQTPGQGLQFLFEYFSETQRNKGNFPGRFSGRQFSNSRSEMNVSTLELGDSALYLCASSLVGITNYNEQFFGPGTRLTVL.

This sequence joins TRBV28 and TRBJ2-1, with D uncertain. The germline CDR1 and CDR2 sequences are MDHEN and SYDVKM. This CDR3 spans 11 amino acids. With 5 bases removed from V and 9 bases from J, the gap between germline ends came to 8 bases. Written as DNA, the CDR3 is TGTGCCAGCAGTCCGCGGAGTGAGCAGTTCTTC. Amino acids: CASSPRSEQFF.

CDR3 loop: CASSLAVREGEQYF. As DNA, the CDR3 is TGTGCCAGCAGCTTAGCAGTCAGGGAGGGCGAGCAGTACTTC. The J gene is TRBJ2-7, the V gene TRBV7-9; TRBD2 aligns across 7 bases. The CDR3 extends over 14 amino acids. V lost 0 bases and J lost 6; bases outside the gene matches: 5. Looked up from germline, CDR1 is SEHNR and CDR2 is FQNEAQ (reference sequence).

This clonotype was observed at least ten times. This rearrangement joins TRBV6-1 to TRBJ1-5, with 9 bases that match TRBD1. CDR3 length: 17 residues. Germline values: CDR1 MNHNS, CDR2 SASEGT. V shed 5 bases and J 1 base; nucleotides not matched to a gene: 9. Here the CDR3 DNA reads TGTGCCAGCAGTATAACGGACAGGGGAGGAAGCAATCAGCCCCAGCATTTT. It codes for CASSITDRGGSNQPQHF.